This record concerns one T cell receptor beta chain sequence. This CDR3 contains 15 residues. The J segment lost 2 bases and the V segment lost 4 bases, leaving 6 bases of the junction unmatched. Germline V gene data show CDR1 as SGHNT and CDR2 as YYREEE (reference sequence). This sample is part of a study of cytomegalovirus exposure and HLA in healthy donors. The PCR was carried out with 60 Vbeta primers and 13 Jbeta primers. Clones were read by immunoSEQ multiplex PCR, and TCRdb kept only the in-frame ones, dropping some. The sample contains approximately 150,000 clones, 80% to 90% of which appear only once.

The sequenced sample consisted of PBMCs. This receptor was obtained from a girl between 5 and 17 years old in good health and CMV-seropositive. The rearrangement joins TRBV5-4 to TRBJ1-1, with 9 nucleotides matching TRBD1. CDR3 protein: CASSRDRAGNTEAFF. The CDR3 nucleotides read TGTGCCAGCAGCCGGGACAGGGCCGGTAACACTGAAGCTTTCTTT.